This passage covers 26 T cell receptor beta chains from one sample sequenced in a study of T cells in Graves' hyperthyroidism and ophthalmopathy. Amplification yielded TCR beta CDR3 regions, with RNA transcripts as the source. HTBI primers drove first-round RT-PCR of the TCR CDR3. From the multiplex PCR reads, TCRdb called clonotypes with MiXCR, one entry per CDR3 protein. This sample carries 750,000 to 900,000 distinct CDR3 sequences, roughly 37% of them seen once, and the ten largest clones take approximately 8.7%. Sample: blood. The receptors stem from a young man with Graves' hyperthyroidism.

This clonotype has only a few counts. V is TRBV7-2 and J is TRBJ2-5; TRBD2 matches 12 bases. This CDR3 comprises 15 residues. The V gene's germline CDR1 is SGHTA and CDR2 FQGNSA. The ends lost 4 bases at V and 5 bases at J; junction bases unmatched: 5. DNA for the CDR3: TGTGCCAGCAGCTCCCTAGCGGGGGGGCCGGAGACCCAGTACTTC. It codes for CASSSLAGGPETQYF.

This clonotype was recorded a few times. This chain's CDR3 is CASSFHPPGGAWYTEAFF. As DNA, the CDR3 is TGTGCCAGCAGCTTCCACCCCCCAGGGGGCGCATGGTACACTGAAGCTTTCTTT. The chain uses TRBV7-8 and TRBJ1-1, with 8 bases aligning to TRBD1. This CDR3 contains 18 residues. J lost 3 bases, V lost 3 bases, and 15 bases had no gene match. The V gene's germline CDR1 is SGHVS and CDR2 FQNEAQ. Based on the CDR3 plus reference TRBV7-8 and TRBJ1-1, the full variable domain is GAGVSQSPRYKVAKRGQDVALRCDPISGHVSLFWYQQALGQGPEFLTYFQNEAQLDKSGLPSDRFFAERPEGSVSTLKIQRTQQEDSAVYLCASSFHPPGGAWYTEAFFGQGTRLTVV.

The genes are TRBV4-2 and TRBJ2-7, with D possibly being TRBD1 (6 bases). The germline V and J ends were trimmed by 4 bases and 2 bases, with 15 bases remaining between them. The CDR3 spans 15 residues. Germline V gives CDR1 LGHNA, CDR2 YNFKEQ. The CDR3 protein is CASSPSQGFTYEQYF. The CDR3 DNA reads as TGTGCCAGCAGCCCCTCCCAGGGGTTCACCTACGAGCAGTACTTC.

V gene TRBV19 combines with J gene TRBJ1-1; 8 bases are a match to TRBD1. The CDR3 consists of 15 residues. Per germline, CDR1 LNHDA and CDR2 SQIVND (reference sequence). With 2 bases clipped from V and 1 base from J, the junction kept 3 bases outside the gene matches. Here the CDR3 DNA reads TGTGCCAGTAGTATAATGGGGACAGGGAACACTGAAGCTTTCTTT. Translating gives CASSIMGTGNTEAFF.

This chain joins TRBV7-2 and TRBJ2-7; perhaps D is TRBD1 or TRBD2 (5 bases each). V shed 3 bases and J shed 5 bases, with 11 bases lying between them. This CDR3 spans 13 amino acids. Germline V gives CDR1 SGHTA, CDR2 FQGNSA. The CDR3 sequence is CASSFGWGNEQYF. CDR3 in DNA: TGTGCCAGCAGCTTCGGTTGGGGGAACGAGCAGTACTTC.

The chain carries TRBV10-3 and TRBJ1-1; weak D call: TRBD1 (6 bases). The CDR3 is made up of 11 amino acids. Germline loops: CDR1 ENHRY, CDR2 SYGVKD. Between the trimmed V and J ends, which lost 2 bases and 8 bases, there was a span of 6 bases. CDR3: CAISEDREAFF. The CDR3 coding sequence is TGTGCCATCAGTGAGGACAGGGAAGCTTTCTTT.

At least ten counts were recorded for this clonotype. The chain combines TRBV29-1 with TRBJ2-5; possibly TRBD1 or TRBD2 for D (6 bases each). CDR1 is SQVTM and CDR2 is ANQGSEA in the germline V gene. The CDR3 has 16 residues. Trimming cost V 6 bases and J 5 bases, with 25 bases left between them. The CDR3 is CSVLSPGQISGETQYF. The CDR3 DNA is TGCAGCGTCCTCTCCCCGGGACAAATCAGCGGGGAGACCCAGTACTTC.

This chain joins TRBV7-3 and TRBJ1-1, with TRBD1 as a possible D gene (5 bases). CDR1 and CDR2 from the germline V gene are SGHTA and FQGTGA. There are 13 residues in the CDR3. Deletions cut 6 bases from V and 7 bases from J, with 15 bases between. The CDR3 nucleotides are TGTGCCAGCAGTCAGGACACGGACCGTGAAGCTTTCTTT. Protein sequence: CASSQDTDREAFF.

The CDR3 DNA follows: TGTGCCAGCAGCTACCCAGGGACAGGGGGCTACTACGAGCAGTACTTC. It yields the protein CASSYPGTGGYYEQYF. This chain links TRBV7-9 with TRBJ2-7, with 12 bases identical to TRBD1. The CDR3 is 16 amino acids. With V trimmed by 4 bases and J by 3 bases, 7 bases remained unmatched. Germline V lookup: CDR1 SEHNR, CDR2 FQNEAQ (reference sequence).

This chain uses TRBV7-3 with TRBJ1-3; D is unclear. Trimming took 6 bases from V and 8 from J, leaving 14 bases between them. The CDR3 runs 13 residues. The germline V gene has CDR1 SGHTA and CDR2 FQGTGA. The CDR3 reads CASSPLGRDTIYF. As DNA, the CDR3 is TGTGCCAGCAGTCCCCTCGGGAGGGACACCATATATTTT. The full variable domain, completed using reference TRBV7-3 and TRBJ1-3, is GAGVSQTPSNKVTEKGKYVELRCDPISGHTALYWYRQSLGQGPEFLIYFQGTGAADDSGLPNDRFFAVRPEGSVSTLKIQRTERGDSAVYLCASSPLGRDTIYFGEGSWLTVV.

V usage is TRBV20-1 and J usage is TRBJ2-3; unclear D gene. The CDR3 totals 13 residues. The germline V gene has CDR1 DFQATT and CDR2 SNEGSKA (reference sequence). V was trimmed by 6 bases and J by 4 bases, leaving 14 bases between them. DNA for the CDR3: TGCAGTGCCCGCATCCCCACTCCAGATACGCAGTATTTT. This translates into CSARIPTPDTQYF.

This clonotype was observed at least ten times. This chain links TRBV10-3 with TRBJ1-2; D perhaps matches TRBD1 (5 bases). This CDR3 has 12 amino acids. Trimming pared 2 bases from V and 8 bases from J, leaving 9 bases between. The germline gives CDR1 ENHRY, CDR2 SYGVKD. In DNA form, the CDR3 reads TGTGCCATCAGTGAGGAGGGGAACGGCTACACCTTC. It encodes CAISEEGNGYTF.

This clonotype was detected ten times or more. The chain couples TRBV9 to TRBJ2-5; D is perhaps TRBD2 (5 bases). V lost 1 base and J lost 7, with 11 bases in between. The CDR3 sequence is 13 residues long. Germline lookup yields CDR1 SGDLS and CDR2 YYNGEE. This CDR3 is CASSVTPEGTQYF. The CDR3 coding sequence is TGTGCCAGCAGCGTAACCCCCGAGGGGACCCAGTACTTC.

V and J are TRBV20-1 and TRBJ1-4, with D tentatively TRBD1 (6 bases). CDR1 is DFQATT, CDR2 SNEGSKA, per germline (reference sequence). The CDR3 contains 14 residues. The V end was cut by 5 bases, the J end by 1 base, with 11 bases between. CDR3 in amino acids: CSAATGKTNEKLFF. CDR3 DNA sequence: TGCAGTGCTGCAACAGGGAAAACTAATGAAAAACTGTTTTTT.

V is TRBV7-9 and J is TRBJ1-6; unclear D gene. Germline V gene data show CDR1 as SEHNR and CDR2 as FQNEAQ (reference sequence). The CDR3 totals 12 residues. Trimming removed 1 base from V and 13 bases from J, with 8 bases in between. The CDR3 loop reads CASSLDSAPLHF. Written as DNA, the CDR3 is TGTGCCAGCAGCTTAGATTCCGCGCCCCTCCACTTT.

This rearrangement joins TRBV6-1 to TRBJ1-1; TRBD1 aligns across 7 bases. This CDR3 region has 12 residues. The junction had 6 bases not matched to a gene; V was cut back by 7 bases and J by 7 bases. The V gene's germline CDR1 is MNHNS and CDR2 SASEGT. Here the CDR3 reads CASTRGTDEAFF. Written as DNA, the CDR3 is TGTGCCAGCACAAGAGGGACAGATGAAGCTTTCTTT.

Comment on this clonotype: The junction and the germline gene differ at one end; a read error may be behind it. This chain joins TRBV7-8 and TRBJ1-5, with 8 bases matching TRBD1. In germline, CDR1 is SGHVS, CDR2 FQNEAQ. The CDR3 runs to 15 residues. CDR3 sequence (DNA): TGTGCCAGCCGAGCCGGACAGGGTGGCAACCAGCCCCAGCATTTT. Amino acids: CASRAGQGGNQPQHF.

The genes are TRBV4-2 and TRBJ1-2; the D gene is possibly TRBD1 (6 bases). CDR3 size: 15 residues. Deletions cut 0 bases from V and 6 bases from J, with 14 bases between. Germline V lookup: CDR1 LGHNA, CDR2 YNFKEQ. CDR3 residues: CASSQDRGGVDGYTF. The CDR3 DNA reads as TGTGCCAGCAGCCAAGATAGGGGGGGCGTCGATGGCTACACCTTC.

The V gene is TRBV11-1, the J gene TRBJ1-6; the D gene is possibly TRBD1 (6 bases). The germline V gene encodes CDR1 SGHAT and CDR2 FQDESV (reference sequence). The CDR3 is 16 amino acids. Trimming left V 8 bases short and J 6 bases short, with 20 bases between. As DNA, the CDR3 is TGTGCCAGCGACACTGGGGGGCAGGAGATTAATTCACCCCTCCACTTT. Amino acid sequence: CASDTGGQEINSPLHF.

This clonotype was picked up a small number of times. V gene TRBV7-8 combines with J gene TRBJ2-2; 8 positions agree with TRBD1. This CDR3 comprises 13 residues. Germline V gene sequence: CDR1 SGHVS, CDR2 FQNEAQ. After removal of 4 bases from V and 7 bases from J, the junction contained 2 bases not matched to a gene. CDR3 sequence: CASSSRGRGELFF. CDR3 in DNA: TGTGCCAGCAGCTCCAGGGGGCGCGGGGAGCTGTTTTTT.

The chain couples TRBV24-1 to TRBJ2-2; a possible D gene is TRBD2 (6 bases). Trimming took off 12 bases at V and 8 bases at J, with 24 bases between the two ends. This CDR3 has 15 amino acids. CDR1 and CDR2 from the germline V gene are KGHDR and SFDVKD. The CDR3 protein is CAASPPGTSYGELFF. The DNA for the CDR3 is TGTGCCGCAAGCCCGCCCGGGACTTCCTATGGGGAGCTGTTTTTT.

This clonotype was counted many times. The chain uses TRBV7-2 and TRBJ2-6; D is uncertain. CDR3 length: 17 amino acids. Per germline, CDR1 SGHTA and CDR2 FQGNSA. V was pared by 0 bases and J by 0 bases, with 9 bases between. The DNA of the CDR3 is TGTGCCAGCAGCTTAGCTCCAGACACCTCTGGGGCCAACGTCCTGACTTTC. This codes for CASSLAPDTSGANVLTF. Full variable domain (missing parts from reference TRBV7-2 and TRBJ2-6): GAGVSQSPSNKVTEKGKDVELRCDPISGHTALYWYRQSLGQGLEFLIYFQGNSAPDKSGLPSDRFSAERTGGSVSTLTIQRTQQEDSAVYLCASSLAPDTSGANVLTFGAGSRLTVL.

V is TRBV5-1 and J is TRBJ1-2; no reliable D call. V was trimmed by 1 base and J by 6 bases, leaving 7 bases between them. Germline lookup yields CDR1 SGHRS and CDR2 YFSETQ. The CDR3 is 12 amino acids. For the CDR3, the DNA is TGCGCCAGCAGCTTGCGGACGGATGGCTACACCTTC. It encodes CASSLRTDGYTF.

The V call is TRBV7-7, the J call TRBJ2-7; TRBD1 matches 7 bases. CDR1 and CDR2 (germline): SSHAT, FNYEAQ (reference sequence). CDR3 length: 13 amino acids. V lost 6 bases to trimming and J lost 3 bases; unmatched junction nucleotides: 5. The CDR3 DNA follows: TGTGCCAGCAGGACAGGGATTGGCTACGAGCAGTACTTC. Translated, it gives CASRTGIGYEQYF.

The sample holds many counts of this clonotype. The chain employs TRBV10-3 and TRBJ1-6; D might be TRBD1 (6 bases). The germline V gene has CDR1 ENHRY and CDR2 SYGVKD. Trimming took 6 bases from V and 8 from J, leaving 8 bases between them. This CDR3 spans 12 amino acids. The CDR3 region is CAISRQDSPLHF. Written as DNA, the CDR3 is TGTGCCATCAGCCGACAGGATTCACCCCTCCACTTT.

The rearrangement uses TRBV6-1 and TRBJ2-7, with D possibly TRBD2 on 6 matching bases. The V end was cut by 8 bases, the J end by 4 bases, with 15 bases between. CDR3 length equals 13 residues. Per the germline V gene, CDR1 is MNHNS and CDR2 is SASEGT. CDR3 sequence: CASRDGGPYEQYF. The CDR3 DNA is TGTGCCAGCCGGGACGGGGGACCTTACGAGCAGTACTTC.